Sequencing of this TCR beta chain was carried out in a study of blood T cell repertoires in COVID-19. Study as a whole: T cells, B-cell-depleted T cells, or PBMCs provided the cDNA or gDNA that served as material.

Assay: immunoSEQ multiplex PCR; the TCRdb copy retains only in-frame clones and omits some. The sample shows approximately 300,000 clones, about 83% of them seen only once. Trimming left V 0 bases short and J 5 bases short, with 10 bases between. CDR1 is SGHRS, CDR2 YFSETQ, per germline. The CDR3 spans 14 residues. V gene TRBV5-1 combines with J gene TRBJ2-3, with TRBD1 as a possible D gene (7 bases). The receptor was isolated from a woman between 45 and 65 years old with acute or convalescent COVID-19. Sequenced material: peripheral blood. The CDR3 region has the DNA TGCGCCAGCAGCTTGGTTCAGGGGGGAGATACGCAGTATTTT. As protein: CASSLVQGGDTQYF.